This T cell receptor (beta chain) was captured in a study of OX40 agonist ivuxolimab in advanced cancers. Whole-study context: Allowance was made for prior anti-PD-1, anti-PD-L1 or anti-CTLA-4 therapy, and roughly 40% had some. Study-wide findings and caveats: Relative to CD4+ cells, CD8+ T cells on average had more expanded clones.

The CDR3 is 16 residues long. Germline CDR1 reads WSHSY; CDR2 reads SAAADI. V dropped 1 base and J dropped 4; count of bases not matched to a gene: 4. Of note for this clone: Its matching antigen is unknown.

This table comes from immunoSEQ multiplex PCR, and its TCRdb copy is limited to in-frame clones, with some not included. The top ten hold around 1.5% of the sample, which has 60,000 to 80,000 clones, 80% to 90% seen once. The sequence came from an adult with an advanced solid tumor such as melanoma, head and neck, liver or kidney cancer. The sample here was CD4+ or CD8+ T cells sorted from blood, taken in a trial of the OX40 agonist ivuxolimab. This chain connects TRBV10-2 to TRBJ2-7; TRBD2 agrees at 13 bases. DNA for the CDR3: TGCGCCAGCAGTGAGTTTAGGACTAGCGGGAGTTACGAGCAGTACTTC. Translation: CASSEFRTSGSYEQYF.